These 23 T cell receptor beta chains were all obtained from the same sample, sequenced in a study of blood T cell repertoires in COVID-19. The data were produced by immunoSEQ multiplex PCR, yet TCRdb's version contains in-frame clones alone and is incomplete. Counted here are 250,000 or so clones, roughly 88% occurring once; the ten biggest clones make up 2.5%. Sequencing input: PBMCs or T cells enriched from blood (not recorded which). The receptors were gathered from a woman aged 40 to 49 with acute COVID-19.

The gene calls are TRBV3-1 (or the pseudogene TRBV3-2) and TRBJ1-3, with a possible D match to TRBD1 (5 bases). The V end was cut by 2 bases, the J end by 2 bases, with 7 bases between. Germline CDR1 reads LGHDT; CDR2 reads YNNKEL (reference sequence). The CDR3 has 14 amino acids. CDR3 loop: CASSQKGPGNTIYF. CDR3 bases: TGTGCCAGCAGCCAAAAGGGGCCTGGAAACACCATATATTTT.

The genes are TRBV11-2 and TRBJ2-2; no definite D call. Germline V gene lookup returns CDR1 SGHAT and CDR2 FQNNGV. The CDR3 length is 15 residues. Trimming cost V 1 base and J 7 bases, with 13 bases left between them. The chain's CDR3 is CASSLAILDGGELFF. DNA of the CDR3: TGTGCCAGCAGCTTAGCGATTCTAGACGGCGGGGAGCTGTTTTTT.

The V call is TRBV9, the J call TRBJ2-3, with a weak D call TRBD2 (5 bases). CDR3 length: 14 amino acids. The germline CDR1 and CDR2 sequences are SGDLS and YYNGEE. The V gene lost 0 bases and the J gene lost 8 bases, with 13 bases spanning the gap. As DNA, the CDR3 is TGTGCCAGCAGCGTAGGAAGCTCCAGCGGTACGCAGTATTTT. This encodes CASSVGSSSGTQYF.

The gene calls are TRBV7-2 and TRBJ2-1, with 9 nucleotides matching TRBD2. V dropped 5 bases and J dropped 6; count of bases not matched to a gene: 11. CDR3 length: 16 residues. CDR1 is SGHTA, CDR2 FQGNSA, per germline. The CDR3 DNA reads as TGTGCCAGCAGCCTCCTCGGCGGGGGGGCCCCCAATGAGCAGTTCTTC. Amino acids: CASSLLGGGAPNEQFF.

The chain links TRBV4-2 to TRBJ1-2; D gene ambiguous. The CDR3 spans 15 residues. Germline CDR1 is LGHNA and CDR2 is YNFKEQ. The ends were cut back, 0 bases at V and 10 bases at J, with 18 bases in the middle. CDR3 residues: CASSQDGSSGRDYTF. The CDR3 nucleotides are TGTGCCAGCAGCCAAGACGGGTCCTCTGGTCGTGACTACACCTTC.

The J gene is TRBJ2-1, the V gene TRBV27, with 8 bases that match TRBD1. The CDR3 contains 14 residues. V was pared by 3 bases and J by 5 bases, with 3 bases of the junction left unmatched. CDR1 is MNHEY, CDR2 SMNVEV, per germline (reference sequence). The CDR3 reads CASSFRGLDNEQFF. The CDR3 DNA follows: TGTGCCAGCAGTTTCAGGGGGCTAGACAATGAGCAGTTCTTC.

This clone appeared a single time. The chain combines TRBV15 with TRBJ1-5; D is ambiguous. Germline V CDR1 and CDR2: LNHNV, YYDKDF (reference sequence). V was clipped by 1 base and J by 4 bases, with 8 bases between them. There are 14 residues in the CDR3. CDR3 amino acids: CATSRGGNNQPQHF. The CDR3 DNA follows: TGTGCCACCAGCAGAGGAGGTAATAATCAGCCCCAGCATTTT.

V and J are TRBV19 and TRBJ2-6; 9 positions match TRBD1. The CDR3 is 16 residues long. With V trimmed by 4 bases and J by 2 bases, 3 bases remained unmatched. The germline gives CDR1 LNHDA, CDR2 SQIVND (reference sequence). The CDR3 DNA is TGTGCCAGTAGTAGGGGACAGGGCCCTGGGGCCAACGTCCTGACTTTC. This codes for CASSRGQGPGANVLTF.

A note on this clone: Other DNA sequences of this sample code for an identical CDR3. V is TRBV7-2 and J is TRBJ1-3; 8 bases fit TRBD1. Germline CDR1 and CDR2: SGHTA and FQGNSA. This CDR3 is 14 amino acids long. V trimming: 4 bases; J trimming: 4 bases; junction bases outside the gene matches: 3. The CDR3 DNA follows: TGTGCCAGCAGCTCGACAGGGGTAGGAAACACCATATATTTT. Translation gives CASSSTGVGNTIYF.

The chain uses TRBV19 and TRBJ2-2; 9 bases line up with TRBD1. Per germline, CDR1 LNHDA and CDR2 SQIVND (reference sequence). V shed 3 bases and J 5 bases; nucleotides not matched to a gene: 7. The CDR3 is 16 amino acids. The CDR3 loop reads CASSIGGTGRTGELFF. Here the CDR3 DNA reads TGTGCCAGTAGTATCGGGGGGACAGGGAGAACCGGGGAGCTGTTTTTT.

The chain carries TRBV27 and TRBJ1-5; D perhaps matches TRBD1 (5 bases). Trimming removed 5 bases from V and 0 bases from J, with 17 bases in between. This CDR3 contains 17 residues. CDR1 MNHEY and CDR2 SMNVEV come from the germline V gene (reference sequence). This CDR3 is CASSPRAGGISNQPQHF. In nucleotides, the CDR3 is TGTGCCAGCAGTCCCAGGGCCGGGGGTATTAGCAATCAGCCCCAGCATTTT.

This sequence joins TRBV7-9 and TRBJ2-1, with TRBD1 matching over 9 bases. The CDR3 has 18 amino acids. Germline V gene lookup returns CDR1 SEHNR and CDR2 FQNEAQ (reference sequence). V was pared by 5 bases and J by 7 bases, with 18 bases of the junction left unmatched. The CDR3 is CASSARRVQGALGNEQFF. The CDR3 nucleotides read TGTGCCAGCAGCGCGAGACGGGTACAGGGGGCCTTGGGGAATGAGCAGTTCTTC. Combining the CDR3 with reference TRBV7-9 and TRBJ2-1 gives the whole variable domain DTGVSQNPRHKITKRGQNVTFRCDPISEHNRLYWYRQTLGQGPEFLTYFQNEAQLEKSRLLSDRFSAERPKGSFSTLEIQRTEQGDSAMYLCASSARRVQGALGNEQFFGPGTRLTVL.

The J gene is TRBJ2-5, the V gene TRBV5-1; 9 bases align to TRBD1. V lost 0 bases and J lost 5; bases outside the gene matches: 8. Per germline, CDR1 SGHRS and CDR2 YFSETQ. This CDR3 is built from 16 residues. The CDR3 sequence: CASSLAGTGILETQYF. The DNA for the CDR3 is TGCGCCAGCAGCTTGGCGGGGACAGGGATCTTGGAGACCCAGTACTTC. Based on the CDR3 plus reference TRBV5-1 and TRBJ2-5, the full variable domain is KAGVTQTPRYLIKTRGQQVTLSCSPISGHRSVSWYQQTPGQGLQFLFEYFSETQRNKGNFPGRFSGRQFSNSRSEMNVSTLELGDSALYLCASSLAGTGILETQYFGPGTRLLVL.

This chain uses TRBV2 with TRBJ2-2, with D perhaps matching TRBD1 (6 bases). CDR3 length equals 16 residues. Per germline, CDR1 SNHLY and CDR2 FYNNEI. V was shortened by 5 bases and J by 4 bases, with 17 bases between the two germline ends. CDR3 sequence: CASSSRTVSGTGELFF. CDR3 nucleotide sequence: TGTGCCAGCAGTTCTAGGACAGTTTCGGGCACCGGGGAGCTGTTTTTT.

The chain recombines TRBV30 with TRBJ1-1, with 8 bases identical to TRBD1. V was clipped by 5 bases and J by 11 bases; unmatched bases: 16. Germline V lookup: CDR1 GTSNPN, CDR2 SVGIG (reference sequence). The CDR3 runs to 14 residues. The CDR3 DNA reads TGTGCCTGGGGGCTCCGGGACAGGACTACGGGGGCTTTCTTT. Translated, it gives CAWGLRDRTTGAFF.

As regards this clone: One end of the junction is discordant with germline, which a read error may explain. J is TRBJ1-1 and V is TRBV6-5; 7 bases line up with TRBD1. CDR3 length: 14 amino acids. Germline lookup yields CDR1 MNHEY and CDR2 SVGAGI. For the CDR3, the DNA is TGTGCCAGCAGTTACTCGAGAGGAGGACAGGAAGAAGTATTT. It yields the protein CASSYSRGGQEEVF.

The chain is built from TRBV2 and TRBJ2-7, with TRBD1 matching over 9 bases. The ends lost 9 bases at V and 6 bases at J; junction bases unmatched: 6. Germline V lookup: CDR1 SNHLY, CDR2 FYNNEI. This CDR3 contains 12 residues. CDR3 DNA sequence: TGTGCCAGTGGGACAGGGACCCGCGAGCAGTACTTC. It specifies CASGTGTREQYF.

The DNA for the CDR3 is TGCGCCAGCAGCCAAGAGGAGGCCCTTAATCAGCCCCAGCATTTT. It is translated as CASSQEEALNQPQHF. V usage is TRBV4-1 and J usage is TRBJ1-5; D gene uncertain. This CDR3 has 15 amino acids. Trimming stripped 0 bases from V and 4 bases from J, with 10 bases between. Germline loops: CDR1 MGHRA, CDR2 YSYEKL.

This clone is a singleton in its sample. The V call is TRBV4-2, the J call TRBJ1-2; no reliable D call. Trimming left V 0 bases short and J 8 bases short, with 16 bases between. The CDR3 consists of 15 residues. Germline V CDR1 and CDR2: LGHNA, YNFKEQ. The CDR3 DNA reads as TGTGCCAGCAGCCAAGATTTTCGGGAGTACTCCGGCTACACCTTC. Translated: CASSQDFREYSGYTF.

CDR3: CASSLARGYGYTF. The CDR3 DNA reads as TGTGCCAGCAGTTTAGCTCGCGGCTATGGCTACACCTTC. This sequence joins TRBV12-3 or TRBV12-4 and TRBJ1-2; D gene ambiguous. The CDR3 spans 13 residues. Trimming stripped 0 bases from V and 4 bases from J, with 6 bases between.

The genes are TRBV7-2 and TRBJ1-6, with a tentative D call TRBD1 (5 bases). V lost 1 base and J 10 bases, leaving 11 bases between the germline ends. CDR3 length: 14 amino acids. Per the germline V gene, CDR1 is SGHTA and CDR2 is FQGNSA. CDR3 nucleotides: TGTGCCAGCAGCTTAGATGCGGGGCTATCACCCCTCCACTTT. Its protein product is CASSLDAGLSPLHF. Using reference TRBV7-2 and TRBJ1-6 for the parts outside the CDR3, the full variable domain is GAGVSQSPSNKVTEKGKDVELRCDPISGHTALYWYRQSLGQGLEFLIYFQGNSAPDKSGLPSDRFSAERTGGSVSTLTIQRTQQEDSAVYLCASSLDAGLSPLHFGNGTRLTVT.

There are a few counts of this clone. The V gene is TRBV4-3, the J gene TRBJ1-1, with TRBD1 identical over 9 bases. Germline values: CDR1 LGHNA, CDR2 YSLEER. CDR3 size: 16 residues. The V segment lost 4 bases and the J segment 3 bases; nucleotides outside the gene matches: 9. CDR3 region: CASSLGTGSGYTEAFF. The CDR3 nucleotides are TGCGCCAGCAGCCTCGGGACAGGGAGTGGGTACACTGAAGCTTTCTTT.

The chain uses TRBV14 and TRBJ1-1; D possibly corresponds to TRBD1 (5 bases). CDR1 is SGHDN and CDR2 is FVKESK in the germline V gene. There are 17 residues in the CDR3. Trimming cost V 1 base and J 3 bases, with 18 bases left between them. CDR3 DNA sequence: TGTGCCAGCAGCCAAGCGGGGGGAATGGGTTTGGACACTGAAGCTTTCTTT. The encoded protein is CASSQAGGMGLDTEAFF.